The next 5 T cell receptor beta chains were all read from a single sample in a study of graft-versus-host responses after intestinal transplantation. Sequenced by immunoSEQ multiplex PCR; TCRdb stores in-frame clones only, minus some. The sample shows tens of thousands of clones, approximately 94% of them seen only once. What these receptors recognize is not known. The sequencing used unstimulated CD4+ T cells sorted from spleen or lymph node cells, collected before transplant. These receptors came from a human donor who was the organ donor for an intestinal transplant.

The rearrangement links TRBV27 to TRBJ1-2, with D perhaps TRBD1 (5 bases). The V and J ends lost 8 bases and 12 bases respectively, with 22 bases between them. Germline-derived CDR1 and CDR2 are MNHEY and SMNVEV (reference sequence). CDR3 length: 13 residues. This chain's CDR3 is CASYAGVARGDTF. For the CDR3, the DNA is TGTGCCAGCTACGCGGGGGTGGCGCGCGGGGACACCTTC.

This clone was counted once. The gene calls are TRBV6-6 and TRBJ1-2; no reliable D call. The CDR3 length is 10 residues. Germline V gives CDR1 MNHNY, CDR2 SVGAGI (reference sequence). V was cut by 4 bases and J by 4 bases, with 1 base left in between. In DNA, the CDR3 is TGTGCCAGCAGTTCCTATGGCTACACCTTC. This sequence encodes CASSSYGYTF.

This chain uses TRBV19 with TRBJ1-6; TRBD1 aligns across 9 bases. J lost 8 bases, V lost 7 bases, and 9 bases had no gene match. From germline, CDR1 is LNHDA and CDR2 SQIVND (reference sequence). The CDR3 runs 15 residues. CDR3 amino acids: CASTPRDREYSPLHF. The CDR3 DNA reads TGTGCCAGTACCCCCCGGGACAGGGAATATTCACCCCTCCACTTT. The entire variable domain, with the rest obtained from reference TRBV19 and TRBJ1-6, is as follows: DGGITQSPKYLFRKEGQNVTLSCEQNLNHDAMYWYRQDPGQGLRLIYYSQIVNDFQKGDIAEGYSVSREKKESFPLTVTSAQKNPTAFYLCASTPRDREYSPLHFGNGTRLTVT.

The chain combines TRBV4-3 with TRBJ1-2, with 8 bases fitting TRBD1. The trim removed 2 bases at V and 4 bases at J, leaving 6 bases unmatched. The CDR3 runs 15 residues. The V gene's germline CDR1 is LGHNA and CDR2 YSLEER. CDR3 region: CASSQQAGGVYGYTF. Here the CDR3 DNA reads TGCGCCAGCAGCCAACAGGCAGGGGGCGTCTATGGCTACACCTTC.

The chain employs TRBV11-2 and TRBJ1-4; D remains unclear. Germline loops: CDR1 SGHAT, CDR2 FQNNGV. The V gene lost 0 bases and the J gene lost 0 bases, with 5 bases spanning the gap. The CDR3 covers 15 residues. The CDR3 spells CASSLDRATNEKLFF. The CDR3 nucleotides read TGTGCCAGCAGCTTAGACAGAGCAACTAATGAAAAACTGTTTTTT.